This TCR beta chain was found in a study of T cells in Graves' hyperthyroidism and ophthalmopathy. Disease duration was under 3 months in the ophthalmopathy patients, who also had a Clinical Activity Score of at least 3 and a NOSPECS grade of at least 4. Uncontrolled infection, other autoimmune disease, pregnancy or lactation barred patients from enrollment. Diagnoses were made from clinical symptoms, serum measures (thyroxine and TRAb), thyroid ultrasound and orbital computed tomography. On this clonotype: Antigen specificity is unknown.

TCR beta CDR3 regions were amplified from RNA. Primed by the HTBI set, a first-round RT-PCR was run on the TCR CDR3. TCRdb analysed the multiplex PCR reads with MiXCR anew, one entry per CDR3 protein. The sample holds approximately 690,000 distinct CDR3 sequences, approximately 15% seen once. Regarding the study as a whole: A 13 V-J signature model discriminated ophthalmopathy versus stable hyperthyroidism.

The CDR3 length is 16 residues. V dropped 7 bases and J dropped 4; count of bases not matched to a gene: 10. The source is a woman between 50 and 59 years old with Graves' ophthalmopathy. Sample: blood. The chain uses TRBV12-3 or TRBV12-4 and TRBJ2-1, with 10 bases identical to TRBD2. The CDR3 protein is CASNYLAGAAYNEQFF. The CDR3 DNA sequence: TGTGCCAGCAATTATCTAGCGGGAGCCGCTTACAATGAGCAGTTCTTC.